The sequence of this TCR beta chain was determined in a study of T cell changes during pregnancy in multiple sclerosis. Assay: immunoSEQ multiplex PCR; the TCRdb copy retains only in-frame clones and omits some. The sample lists over 25,000 clones, just over 90% occurring once. In germline, CDR1 is SGHTA, CDR2 FQGNSA. The CDR3 sequence is 18 residues long. V was clipped by 4 bases and J by 5 bases, with 23 bases between them. This TCR was recovered from a female donor with multiple sclerosis, enrolled in a pregnancy study. This chain uses TRBV7-2 with TRBJ2-2; perhaps TRBD2 as D (5 bases). The specimen was CD4+ T cells from peripheral blood mononuclear cells, collected in the first trimester of pregnancy. The CDR3 nucleotides read TGTGCCAGCAGCTCCTACGGTCGGGGTTCGGGTGGGACCGGGGAGCTGTTTTTT. As protein: CASSSYGRGSGGTGELFF.